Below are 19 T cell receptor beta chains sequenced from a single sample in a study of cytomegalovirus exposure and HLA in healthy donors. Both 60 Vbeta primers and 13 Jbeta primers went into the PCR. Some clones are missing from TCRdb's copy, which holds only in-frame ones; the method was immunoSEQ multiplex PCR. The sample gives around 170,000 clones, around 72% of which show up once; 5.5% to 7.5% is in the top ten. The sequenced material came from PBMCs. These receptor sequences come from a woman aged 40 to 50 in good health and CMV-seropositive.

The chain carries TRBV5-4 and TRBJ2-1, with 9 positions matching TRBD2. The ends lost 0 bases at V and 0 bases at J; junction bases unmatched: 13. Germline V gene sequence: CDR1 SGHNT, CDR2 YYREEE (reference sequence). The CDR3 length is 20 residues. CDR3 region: CASSLARTAGGSSSYNEQFF. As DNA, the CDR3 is TGTGCCAGCAGCTTGGCCCGAACAGCGGGGGGCTCCAGCTCCTACAATGAGCAGTTCTTC.

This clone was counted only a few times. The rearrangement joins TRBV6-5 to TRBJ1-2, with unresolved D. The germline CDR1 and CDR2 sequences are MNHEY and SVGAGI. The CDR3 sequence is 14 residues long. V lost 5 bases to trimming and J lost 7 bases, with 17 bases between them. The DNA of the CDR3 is TGTGCCAGCAGTGCCGGGAGGGTGTCGTTTGGCTACACCTTC. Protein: CASSAGRVSFGYTF.

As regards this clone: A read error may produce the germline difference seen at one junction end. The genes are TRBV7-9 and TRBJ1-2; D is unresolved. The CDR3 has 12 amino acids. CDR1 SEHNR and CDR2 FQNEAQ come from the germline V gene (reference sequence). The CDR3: CSSSQDWHGYTF. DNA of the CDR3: TGTTCCAGCAGCCAGGATTGGCATGGCTACACCTTC.

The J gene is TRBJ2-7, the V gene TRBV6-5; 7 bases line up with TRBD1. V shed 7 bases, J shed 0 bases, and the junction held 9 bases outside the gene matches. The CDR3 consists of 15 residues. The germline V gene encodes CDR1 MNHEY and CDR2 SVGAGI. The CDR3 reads CASKTLRDSSYEQYF. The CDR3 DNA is TGTGCCAGCAAAACCCTCCGGGACAGCTCCTACGAGCAGTACTTC.

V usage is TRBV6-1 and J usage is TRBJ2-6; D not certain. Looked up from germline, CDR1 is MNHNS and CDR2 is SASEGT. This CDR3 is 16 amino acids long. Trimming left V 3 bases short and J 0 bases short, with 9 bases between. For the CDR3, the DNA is TGTGCCAGCAGTGACAGCGATGGCTCTGGGGCCAACGTCCTGACTTTC. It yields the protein CASSDSDGSGANVLTF.

The CDR3 spells CASREQGADTGELFF. The CDR3 DNA reads as TGTGCCAGCAGGGAACAGGGGGCGGACACCGGGGAGCTGTTTTTT. This rearrangement joins TRBV6-5 to TRBJ2-2; 9 bases fit TRBD1. The CDR3 runs to 15 residues. The trim removed 6 bases at V and 3 bases at J, leaving 5 bases unmatched. Germline CDR1 is MNHEY and CDR2 is SVGAGI.

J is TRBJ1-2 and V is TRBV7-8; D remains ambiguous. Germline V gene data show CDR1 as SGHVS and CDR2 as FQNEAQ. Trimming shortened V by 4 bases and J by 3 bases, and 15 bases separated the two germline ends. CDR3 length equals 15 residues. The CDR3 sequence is CASSSTQVIDYGYTF. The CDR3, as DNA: TGTGCCAGCAGCTCCACCCAGGTTATCGACTATGGCTACACCTTC.

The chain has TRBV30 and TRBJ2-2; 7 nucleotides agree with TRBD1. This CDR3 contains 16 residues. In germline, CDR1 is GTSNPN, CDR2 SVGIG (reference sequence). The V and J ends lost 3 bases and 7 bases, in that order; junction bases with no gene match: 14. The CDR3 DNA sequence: TGTGCCTGGAGCGCTCTAAAGGGGGCCTTTTTCGGGGAGCTGTTTTTT. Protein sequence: CAWSALKGAFFGELFF.

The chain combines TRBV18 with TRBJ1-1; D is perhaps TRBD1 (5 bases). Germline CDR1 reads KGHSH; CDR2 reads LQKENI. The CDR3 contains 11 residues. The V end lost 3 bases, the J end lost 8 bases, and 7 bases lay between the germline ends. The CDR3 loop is CASSPKGEAFF. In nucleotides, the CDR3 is TGTGCCAGCTCACCGAAGGGGGAAGCTTTCTTT.

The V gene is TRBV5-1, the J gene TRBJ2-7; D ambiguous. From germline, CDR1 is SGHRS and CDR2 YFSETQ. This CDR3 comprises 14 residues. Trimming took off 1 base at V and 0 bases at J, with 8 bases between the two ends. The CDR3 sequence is CASSLYGVSYEQYF. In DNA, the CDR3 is TGCGCCAGCAGCTTGTACGGAGTCTCCTACGAGCAGTACTTC.

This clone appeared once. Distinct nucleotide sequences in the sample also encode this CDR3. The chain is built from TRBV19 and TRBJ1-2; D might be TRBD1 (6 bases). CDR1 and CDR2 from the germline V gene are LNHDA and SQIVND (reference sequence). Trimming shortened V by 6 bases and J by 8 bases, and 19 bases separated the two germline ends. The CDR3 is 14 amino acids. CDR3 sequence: CASSHNRDSYGYTF. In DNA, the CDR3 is TGTGCCAGTAGCCACAACAGGGATTCGTACGGCTACACCTTC.

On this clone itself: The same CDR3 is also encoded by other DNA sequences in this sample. CDR3 amino acids: CASSLAGSSYNSPLHF. In DNA form, the CDR3 reads TGTGCCAGCAGCTTGGCCGGGAGCTCCTATAATTCACCCCTCCACTTT. This chain links TRBV5-6 with TRBJ1-6; no clear D gene. The CDR3 totals 16 residues. V lost 0 bases and J 0 bases, leaving 7 bases between the germline ends. Germline CDR1 is SGHDT and CDR2 is YYEEEE.

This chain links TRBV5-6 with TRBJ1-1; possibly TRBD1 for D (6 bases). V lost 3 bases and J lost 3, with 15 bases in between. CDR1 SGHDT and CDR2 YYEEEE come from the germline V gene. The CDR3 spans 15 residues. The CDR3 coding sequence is TGTGCCAGCAGCTCATACCAGGGGAGACACACTGAAGCTTTCTTT. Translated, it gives CASSSYQGRHTEAFF.

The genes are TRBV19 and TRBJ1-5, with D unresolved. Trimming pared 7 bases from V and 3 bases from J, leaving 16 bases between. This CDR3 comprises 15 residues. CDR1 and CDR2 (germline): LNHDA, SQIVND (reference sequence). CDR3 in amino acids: CASTLAGKDNQPQHF. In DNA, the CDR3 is TGTGCCAGTACCCTCGCGGGGAAGGACAATCAGCCCCAGCATTTT.

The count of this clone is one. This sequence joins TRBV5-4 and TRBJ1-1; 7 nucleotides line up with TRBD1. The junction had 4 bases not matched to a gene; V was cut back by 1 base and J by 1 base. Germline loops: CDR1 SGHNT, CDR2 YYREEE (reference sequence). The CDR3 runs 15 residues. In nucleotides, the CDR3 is TGTGCCAGCAGCTTGCGCGACAGGGCGAACACTGAAGCTTTCTTT. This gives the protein CASSLRDRANTEAFF.

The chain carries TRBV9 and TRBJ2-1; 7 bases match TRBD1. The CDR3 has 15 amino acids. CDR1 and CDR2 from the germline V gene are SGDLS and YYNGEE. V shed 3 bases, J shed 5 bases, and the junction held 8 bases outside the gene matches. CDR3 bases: TGTGCCAGCAGCGCCCAGGGACAGCAGAACAATGAGCAGTTCTTC. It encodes CASSAQGQQNNEQFF.

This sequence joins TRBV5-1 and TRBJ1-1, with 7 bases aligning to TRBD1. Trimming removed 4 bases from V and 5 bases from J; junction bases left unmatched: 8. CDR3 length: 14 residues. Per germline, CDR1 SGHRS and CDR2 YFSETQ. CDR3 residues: CASSREGAVTEAFF. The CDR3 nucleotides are TGCGCCAGCAGCCGGGAGGGGGCAGTGACTGAAGCTTTCTTT.

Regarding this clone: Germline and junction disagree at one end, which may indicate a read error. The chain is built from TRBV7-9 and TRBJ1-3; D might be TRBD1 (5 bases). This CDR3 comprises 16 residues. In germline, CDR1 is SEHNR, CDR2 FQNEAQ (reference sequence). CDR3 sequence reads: CSSSSKNRLTGNTIYF. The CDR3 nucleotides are TGTTCCAGCAGCTCCAAGAACAGGTTAACTGGAAACACCATATATTTT.

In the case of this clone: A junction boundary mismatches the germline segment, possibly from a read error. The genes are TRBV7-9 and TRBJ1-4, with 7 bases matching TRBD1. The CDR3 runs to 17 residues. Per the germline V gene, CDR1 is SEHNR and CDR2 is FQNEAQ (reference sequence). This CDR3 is CSSSLRTGEAHNEKLFF. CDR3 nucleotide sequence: TGTTCCAGCAGCTTACGTACAGGGGAGGCCCATAATGAAAAACTGTTTTTT.